The sequence of this TCR beta chain was determined in a study of radiation and T cells in renal cell carcinoma. Comment on this clone: Antigen unknown.

TCRdb's copy holds only in-frame clones and misses some; the assay was immunoSEQ multiplex PCR. The table records around 16,000 clones, approximately 51% of them present only once. Specified treatment: 15 Gy SBRT to primary tumor, nephrectomy 4 weeks later. Trimming at V came to 2 bases and at J to 1 base, leaving 5 bases not matched to a gene. The germline V gene has CDR1 SGHDT and CDR2 YYEEEE. The CDR3 sequence is 16 residues long. Study-wide points: Top tumor clonotypes rose in blood 2 weeks post-radiation, then contracted. Compared with controls, irradiated tumors had more, larger dominant CDR3 motifs.

The TCR comes from a woman aged 60-70 years with renal cell carcinoma. The chain joins TRBV5-6 to TRBJ2-2; 7 bases fit TRBD1. The sequences come from tumor tissue, collected from a patient whose treatment included radiotherapy and nephrectomy. CDR3 sequence: CASSLAGGLNTGELFF. CDR3 DNA: TGTGCCAGCAGCTTAGCAGGGGGATTGAACACCGGGGAGCTGTTTTTT.